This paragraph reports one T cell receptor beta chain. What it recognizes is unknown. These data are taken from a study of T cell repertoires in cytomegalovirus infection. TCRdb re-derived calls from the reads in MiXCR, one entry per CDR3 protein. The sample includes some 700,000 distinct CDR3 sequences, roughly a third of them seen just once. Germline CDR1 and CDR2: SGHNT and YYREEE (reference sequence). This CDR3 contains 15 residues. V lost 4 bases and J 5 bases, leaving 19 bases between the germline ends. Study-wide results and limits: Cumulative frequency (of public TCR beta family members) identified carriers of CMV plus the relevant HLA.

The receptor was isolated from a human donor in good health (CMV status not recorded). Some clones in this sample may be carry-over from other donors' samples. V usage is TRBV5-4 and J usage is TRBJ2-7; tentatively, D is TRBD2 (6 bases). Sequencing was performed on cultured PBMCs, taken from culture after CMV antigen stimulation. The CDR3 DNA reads TGTGCCAGCAGCCGGGACTCCTTAACCACGGACGAGCAGTACTTC. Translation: CASSRDSLTTDEQYF.